This passage covers 23 T cell receptor beta chains from one sample sequenced in a study of beta chain features in type 1 diabetes. Whole-study findings and limits: Type 1 diabetes patients had TCRB CDR3s that were shorter (moderately but significantly so) in all four CD4+ subsets.

The antigens of these receptors remain unknown. The study reverse transcribed the entire isolated RNA, so it sequenced expressed TCRB transcripts. Generated by immunoSEQ multiplex PCR, the TCRdb table keeps only in-frame clones and is missing some. Of 300,000 to 400,000 clones listed, 7% to 10% were seen once; the top ten hold around 1%. Sequences were obtained from central memory CD4+ T cells from blood. The source is a man aged 25 to 45 with type 1 diabetes.

This clone was counted only a few times. The CDR3 DNA is TGTGCCAGCTCACCACCGAGAGCCAGCTCCTACAATGAGCAGTTCTTC. It encodes CASSPPRASSYNEQFF. This chain uses TRBV18 with TRBJ2-1; D gene unclear. The CDR3 runs 16 residues. CDR1 and CDR2 from the germline V gene are KGHSH and LQKENI. V was shortened by 0 bases and J by 0 bases, with 9 bases between the two germline ends.

The J gene is TRBJ2-2, the V gene TRBV11-2; TRBD2 matches at 8 bases. CDR1 is SGHAT and CDR2 is FQNNGV in the germline V gene. The CDR3 sequence is 15 residues long. Losses at the gene ends were 6 bases for V and 4 bases for J; bases not matched to a gene: 7. The CDR3 DNA follows: TGTGCCAGCAGTTGGGACGGGAGGGGCACCGGGGAGCTGTTTTTT. Translation gives CASSWDGRGTGELFF.

Concerning this clone: Germline and junction disagree at one end, which may indicate a read error. The chain has TRBV7-7 and TRBJ2-1; D uncertain. There are 14 residues in the CDR3. The germline CDR1 and CDR2 sequences are SSHAT and FNYEAQ (reference sequence). DNA of the CDR3: TGTGCTAGCAGCTTGGCCCTGACTCGGAATGAGCAGTTCTTC. Translating it yields CASSLALTRNEQFF.

The chain couples TRBV7-9 to TRBJ2-3; 10 nucleotides agree with TRBD1. This CDR3 has 16 residues. The V segment lost 1 base and the J segment 5 bases; nucleotides outside the gene matches: 6. In germline, CDR1 is SEHNR, CDR2 FQNEAQ (reference sequence). The CDR3 DNA sequence: TGTGCCAGCAGCTTAGGAGACAGGGGGCAAAAAGATACGCAGTATTTT. This translates into CASSLGDRGQKDTQYF.

This clone has just a few counts. The genes are TRBV23-1 and TRBJ1-1, with 7 bases that match TRBD1. TRBV23-1 is sorted into the ORF group, with uncertain function. The length of the CDR3 is 13 residues. The ends lost 11 bases at V and 1 base at J; junction bases unmatched: 7. The CDR3 nucleotides read TGCGCCGTCTCATCAGGGGGGAACACTGAAGCTTTCTTT. Protein sequence: CAVSSGGNTEAFF.

The rearrangement joins TRBV19 to TRBJ1-6, with D perhaps matching TRBD1 (6 bases). The CDR3 covers 14 residues. The germline V gene has CDR1 LNHDA and CDR2 SQIVND (reference sequence). The V end lost 8 bases, the J end lost 8 bases, and 16 bases lay between the germline ends. CDR3 coding DNA: TGTGCCAGTTGTACCAGGGGAGGGGATTCACCCCTCCACTTT. Protein product: CASCTRGGDSPLHF. Together with reference TRBV19 and TRBJ1-6, the CDR3 gives the full variable domain: DGGITQSPKYLFRKEGQNVTLSCEQNLNHDAMYWYRQDPGQGLRLIYYSQIVNDFQKGDIAEGYSVSREKKESFPLTVTSAQKNPTAFYLCASCTRGGDSPLHFGNGTRLTVT.

Only a few counts were recorded for this clone. J is TRBJ2-1 and V is TRBV5-1; the match to TRBD2 covers 8 bases. The CDR3 runs 14 residues. V shed 3 bases and J 5 bases; nucleotides not matched to a gene: 4. Germline V gives CDR1 SGHRS, CDR2 YFSETQ. Here the CDR3 DNA reads TGCGCCAGCAGCTACGGACTAGCAGACAATGAGCAGTTCTTC. Protein sequence: CASSYGLADNEQFF. Filled out from reference TRBV5-1 and TRBJ2-1, the complete variable domain reads KAGVTQTPRYLIKTRGQQVTLSCSPISGHRSVSWYQQTPGQGLQFLFEYFSETQRNKGNFPGRFSGRQFSNSRSEMNVSTLELGDSALYLCASSYGLADNEQFFGPGTRLTVL.

The chain carries TRBV11-2 and TRBJ2-7; possibly TRBD2 for D (5 bases). V was trimmed by 1 base and J by 3 bases, leaving 10 bases between them. Germline V gene data show CDR1 as SGHAT and CDR2 as FQNNGV. The CDR3 is 14 residues long. DNA for the CDR3: TGTGCCAGCAGCTTAGGGACTGAATTCTACGAGCAGTACTTC. Translation gives CASSLGTEFYEQYF.

This chain uses TRBV5-1 with TRBJ2-7, with D uncertain. The V and J ends lost 4 bases and 4 bases respectively, with 21 bases between them. The CDR3 totals 16 residues. CDR1 is SGHRS, CDR2 YFSETQ, per germline. The DNA of the CDR3 is TGCGCCAGCAGCCCCCCGTCTCCGACGACATCTTACGAGCAGTACTTC. Amino acids: CASSPPSPTTSYEQYF. The entire variable domain, with the rest obtained from reference TRBV5-1 and TRBJ2-7, is as follows: KAGVTQTPRYLIKTRGQQVTLSCSPISGHRSVSWYQQTPGQGLQFLFEYFSETQRNKGNFPGRFSGRQFSNSRSEMNVSTLELGDSALYLCASSPPSPTTSYEQYFGPGTRLTVT.

The V and J genes are TRBV4-1 and TRBJ1-4; no firm D call. V lost 0 bases, J lost 7 bases, and 15 bases lay in between. The CDR3 runs 16 residues. Germline CDR1 and CDR2: MGHRA and YSYEKL. The CDR3 here is CASSQDPGVRGEKLFF. The CDR3 DNA reads TGCGCCAGCAGCCAAGATCCGGGCGTTAGAGGTGAAAAACTGTTTTTT.

This clone has just a few counts. The rearrangement uses TRBV2 and TRBJ1-5; TRBD1 is a possible D gene (5 bases). This CDR3 is 15 amino acids long. Trimming removed 5 bases at V and 0 bases at J, with 11 bases between. The germline gives CDR1 SNHLY, CDR2 FYNNEI. This CDR3 is CASSTGAVSNQPQHF. DNA of the CDR3: TGTGCCAGCAGTACCGGGGCGGTTAGCAATCAGCCCCAGCATTTT.

The chain employs TRBV30 and TRBJ1-6, with D unclear. The V gene lost 4 bases and the J gene lost 10 bases, with 14 bases spanning the gap. Looked up from germline, CDR1 is GTSNPN and CDR2 is SVGIG (reference sequence). CDR3 length equals 13 residues. The CDR3 DNA follows: TGTGCCTGGAAGGGCCAGTACCTGTCACCCCTCCACTTT. Its translation: CAWKGQYLSPLHF.

V is TRBV11-2 and J is TRBJ2-2; 8 bases are shared with TRBD1. The CDR3 is 13 amino acids. The germline V gene has CDR1 SGHAT and CDR2 FQNNGV. The CDR3 region has the DNA TGTGCTGTGAGGACAGGGAATACCGGGGAGCTGTTTTTT. Its translation: CAVRTGNTGELFF.

This chain joins TRBV5-4 and TRBJ1-4, with D uncertain. Trimming stripped 7 bases from V and 4 bases from J, with 2 bases between. This CDR3 has 10 amino acids. Germline CDR1 SGHNT, CDR2 YYREEE (reference sequence). Here the CDR3 DNA reads TGTGCCAGCGGTAATGAAAAACTGTTTTTT. Amino acids: CASGNEKLFF.

The rearrangement joins TRBV10-3 to TRBJ1-2; D is perhaps TRBD1 (6 bases). CDR3 length: 16 residues. Germline V gene lookup returns CDR1 ENHRY and CDR2 SYGVKD. The germline V and J ends were trimmed by 3 bases and 4 bases, with 18 bases remaining between them. The CDR3 loop is CAISESRGGRGYGYTF. The CDR3 DNA reads as TGTGCCATCAGTGAATCCCGTGGGGGGCGCGGCTATGGCTACACCTTC.

This clone was recorded a few times. This chain connects TRBV28 to TRBJ1-1; 7 nucleotides line up with TRBD1. This CDR3 has 14 amino acids. V shed 5 bases and J 3 bases; nucleotides not matched to a gene: 6. Germline CDR1 is MDHEN and CDR2 is SYDVKM. The CDR3 is CASSGGRGYTEAFF. The CDR3 DNA reads TGTGCCAGCAGTGGGGGCAGGGGGTACACTGAAGCTTTCTTT.

This clone was seen only a few times. The CDR3 nucleotides read TGTGCCAGCAGCGAATCATTGCGGGGGGCCCAGTACTTC. Translation: CASSESLRGAQYF. The chain joins TRBV11-2 to TRBJ2-5; 8 bases line up with TRBD2. The CDR3 totals 13 residues. The germline CDR1 and CDR2 sequences are SGHAT and FQNNGV. Trimming took 5 bases from V and 9 from J; bases not matched to a gene: 8.

In the case of this clone: This may stem from a read error, because a much larger clone lies one nucleotide away. In DNA, the CDR3 is TGTGCCAGCAGCTTTGGCGGGGGGGGCACAGATACGCAGTATTTT. Translation: CASSFGGGGTDTQYF. This chain uses TRBV7-9 with TRBJ2-3, with 9 bases lining up with TRBD2. Germline V lookup: CDR1 SEHNR, CDR2 FQNEAQ (reference sequence). The V segment lost 3 bases and the J segment 1 base; nucleotides outside the gene matches: 2. The CDR3 covers 15 residues.

The CDR3 spells CASSPADRGGETQYF. The DNA for the CDR3 is TGTGCCAGCTCACCCGCGGACAGGGGAGGAGAGACCCAGTACTTC. The rearrangement uses TRBV18 and TRBJ2-5; 9 bases map to TRBD1. V gave up 3 bases and J gave up 4 bases; unmatched junction bases: 6. CDR1 is KGHSH and CDR2 is LQKENI in the germline V gene. The length of the CDR3 is 15 residues.

Only a few counts were recorded for this clone. J is TRBJ2-3 and V is TRBV11-2, with D possibly TRBD2 on 6 matching bases. This CDR3 comprises 16 residues. Germline-derived CDR1 and CDR2 are SGHAT and FQNNGV. The V and J ends lost 1 base and 0 bases respectively, with 11 bases between them. Here the CDR3 DNA reads TGTGCCAGCAGCTTAGGTACTAGCCTTAGCACAGATACGCAGTATTTT. Its translation is CASSLGTSLSTDTQYF.

The rearrangement uses TRBV27 and TRBJ1-2; weak D call: TRBD1 (6 bases). This CDR3 has 13 residues. Trimming took off 3 bases at V and 6 bases at J, with 11 bases between the two ends. From germline, CDR1 is MNHEY and CDR2 SMNVEV (reference sequence). The CDR3 DNA is TGTGCCAGCAGTTTTCAGGGGTTGGATGGCTACACCTTC. Protein sequence: CASSFQGLDGYTF.

This clone turned up a few times. The V call is TRBV9, the J call TRBJ1-5, with D tentatively TRBD1 (5 bases). V dropped 5 bases and J dropped 6 bases, with 18 bases sitting between them. This CDR3 contains 15 residues. Looked up from germline, CDR1 is SGDLS and CDR2 is YYNGEE. DNA for the CDR3: TGTGCCAGCAGTCCCGTCGGGGGAGAGGGTCAGCCCCAGCATTTT. This codes for CASSPVGGEGQPQHF.

This clone showed up just a few times. This clone may be a read error of a much larger clone one base away. This chain's CDR3 is CASSADTEAFF. CDR3 in DNA: TGTGCCAGCAGCGCAGACACTGAAGCTTTCTTT. The chain uses TRBV7-9 and TRBJ1-1; D is undetermined. This CDR3 has 11 residues. Trimming left V 5 bases short and J 3 bases short, with 4 bases between. Germline CDR1 is SEHNR and CDR2 is FQNEAQ (reference sequence). Drawing the rest from reference TRBV7-9 and TRBJ1-1, the complete variable domain is DTGVSQNPRHKITKRGQNVTFRCDPISEHNRLYWYRQTLGQGPEFLTYFQNEAQLEKSRLLSDRFSAERPKGSFSTLEIQRTEQGDSAMYLCASSADTEAFFGQGTRLTVV.